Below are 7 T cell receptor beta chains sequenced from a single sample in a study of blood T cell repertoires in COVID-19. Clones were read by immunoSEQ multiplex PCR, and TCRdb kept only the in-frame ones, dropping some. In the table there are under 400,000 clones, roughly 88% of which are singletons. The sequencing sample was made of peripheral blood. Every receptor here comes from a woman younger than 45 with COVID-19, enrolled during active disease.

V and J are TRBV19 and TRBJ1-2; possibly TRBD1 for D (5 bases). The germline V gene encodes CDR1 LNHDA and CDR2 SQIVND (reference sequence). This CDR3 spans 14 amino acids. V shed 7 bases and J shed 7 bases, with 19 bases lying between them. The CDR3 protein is CASTEQGSLGGYTF. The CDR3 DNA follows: TGTGCCAGTACCGAGCAGGGCTCCCTTGGTGGCTACACCTTC. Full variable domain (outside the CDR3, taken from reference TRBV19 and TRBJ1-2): DGGITQSPKYLFRKEGQNVTLSCEQNLNHDAMYWYRQDPGQGLRLIYYSQIVNDFQKGDIAEGYSVSREKKESFPLTVTSAQKNPTAFYLCASTEQGSLGGYTFGSGTRLTVV.

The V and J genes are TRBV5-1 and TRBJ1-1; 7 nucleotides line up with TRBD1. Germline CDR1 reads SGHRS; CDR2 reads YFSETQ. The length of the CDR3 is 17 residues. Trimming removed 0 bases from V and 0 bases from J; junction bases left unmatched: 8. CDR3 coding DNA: TGCGCCAGCAGCTTGGCGGGGACAGAAGGTTTGAACACTGAAGCTTTCTTT. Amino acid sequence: CASSLAGTEGLNTEAFF.

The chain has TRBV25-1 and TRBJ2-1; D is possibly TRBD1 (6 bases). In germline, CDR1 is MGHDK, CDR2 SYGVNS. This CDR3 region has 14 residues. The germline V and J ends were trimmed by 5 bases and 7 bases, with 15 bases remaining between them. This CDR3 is CASSSQGWVNEQFF. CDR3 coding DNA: TGTGCCAGCAGTAGTCAGGGGTGGGTTAATGAGCAGTTCTTC.

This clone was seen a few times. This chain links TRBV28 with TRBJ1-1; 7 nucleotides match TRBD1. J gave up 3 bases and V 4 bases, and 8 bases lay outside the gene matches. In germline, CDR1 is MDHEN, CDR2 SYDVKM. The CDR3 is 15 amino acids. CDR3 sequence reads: CASSSPQGPHTEAFF. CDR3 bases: TGTGCCAGCAGTTCCCCACAGGGGCCCCACACTGAAGCTTTCTTT.

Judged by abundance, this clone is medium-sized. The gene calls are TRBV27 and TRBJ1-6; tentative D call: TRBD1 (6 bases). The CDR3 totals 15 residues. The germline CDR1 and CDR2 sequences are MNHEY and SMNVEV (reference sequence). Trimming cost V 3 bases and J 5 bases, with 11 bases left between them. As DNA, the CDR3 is TGTGCCAGCAGTTTCCGACAGGCCAATAATTCACCCCTCCACTTT. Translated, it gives CASSFRQANNSPLHF.

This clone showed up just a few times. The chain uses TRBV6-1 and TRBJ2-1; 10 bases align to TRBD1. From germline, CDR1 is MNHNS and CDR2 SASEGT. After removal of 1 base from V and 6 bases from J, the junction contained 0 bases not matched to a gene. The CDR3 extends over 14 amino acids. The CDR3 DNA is TGTGCCAGCAGTGAAGGGACAGGGGGCAATGAGCAGTTCTTC. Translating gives CASSEGTGGNEQFF.

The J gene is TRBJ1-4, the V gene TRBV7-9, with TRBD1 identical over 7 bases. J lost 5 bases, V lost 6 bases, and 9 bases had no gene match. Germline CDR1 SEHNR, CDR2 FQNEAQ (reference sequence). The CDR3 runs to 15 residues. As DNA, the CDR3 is TGTGCCAGCAGTTCCTCGGGACAGCCAAATGAAAAACTGTTTTTT. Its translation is CASSSSGQPNEKLFF.